This TCR beta chain emerged from a study of blood T cell repertoires in COVID-19. Study at large: Both acute and convalescent COVID-19 samples were obtained from the United States, Italy and Spain. PBMCs, B-cell-depleted T cells, or T cells were the source of the cDNA or gDNA that made up the material.

Germline assignment: CDR1 MGHRA and CDR2 YSYEKL. The CDR3 extends over 14 amino acids. Trimming cost V 2 bases and J 0 bases, with 7 bases left between them. During active infection, Seattle patients enrolled and were then monitored through disease. Authors' data handling: Reference gene primer amplification gave estimated nucleated cell counts. Assay used: immunoSEQ multiplex PCR; TCRdb lists only in-frame clones, some missing. Clone size and the V and J calls come from that table; the DNA yielded D and trimming. The table includes 250,000 or so clones, around 84% detected once. Input material: peripheral blood. This TCR came from a woman aged 55 to 70 with COVID-19, enrolled during active disease. The gene calls are TRBV4-1 and TRBJ1-1; no clear D gene. The CDR3 DNA reads TGCGCCAGCAGCCAATTCTACCTGAACACTGAAGCTTTCTTT. Translated, it gives CASSQFYLNTEAFF.